This T cell receptor (beta chain) was sequenced for a study of cytomegalovirus exposure and HLA in healthy donors. Assay: immunoSEQ multiplex PCR; the TCRdb copy retains only in-frame clones and omits some. Found here are about 270,000 clones, just over 85% of them singletons; the top ten hold around 1%. The CDR3 runs 15 residues. Germline CDR1 SGHTS, CDR2 YDEGEE. V lost 2 bases and J lost 4, with 15 bases in between. While the first cohort had 600 to 800 subjects, the donors belonged to the separate validation cohort of over a hundred subjects. The sample comprised PBMCs. The chain couples TRBV5-8 to TRBJ1-1; possibly TRBD1 for D (5 bases). This sequence was found in a young woman in good health and CMV-seronegative. CDR3 DNA sequence: TGTGCCAGCAGCTTCCTGACAGCTCGAAGCACTGAAGCTTTCTTT. Its translation is CASSFLTARSTEAFF.